The sequence of this TCR beta chain was determined in a study of monozygotic twins with inflammatory bowel disease. Eight separate reactions per sample served to make cDNA. TCRdb re-called the 5' RACE reads and shows each CDR3 protein once, DNA omitted. Recorded here are a few hundred thousand distinct CDR3 sequences; the top ten clones represent 5.6%. The germline V gene encodes CDR1 SEHNR and CDR2 FQNEAQ (reference sequence). The CDR3 is 16 residues long. The sequence was collected from a human donor with ulcerative colitis or Crohn's disease, or a healthy co-twin of an affected twin (not recorded which). The rearrangement links TRBV7-9 to TRBJ2-1; TCRdb designates TRBD2, a call that cannot be tested without DNA. The sample taken for sequencing was blood. The CDR3 here is CASSLGGGRVNNEQFF.